Listed below are T cell receptor beta chains from one sample, sequenced in a study of lymphopenia after photon versus proton radiotherapy. Sequenced by immunoSEQ multiplex PCR; TCRdb stores in-frame clones only, minus some. Among about 14,000 clones, 70% to 85% were seen once, and the ten largest hold 25% to 30%. The specimen comprised peripheral blood, sampled from a patient treated with photon-based radiotherapy. These receptors all come from a man aged 50-59 years with gastric cancer. The CDR3 runs from the conserved cysteine through the conserved F or W. A D gene is named only where the DNA matches it firmly.

>TRBV11-3|TRBD2|TRBJ2-1
CASSLRGTSVQFF
>TRBV5-1|-|TRBJ1-1
CASSLGGGRTEAFF
>TRBV19|-|TRBJ2-3
CASSIQGFAANTQYF
>TRBV12-5|TRBD1|TRBJ2-2
CASGPNRGAPNTGELFF
>TRBV2|-|TRBJ2-5
CASRTGTKETQYF
>TRBV30|TRBD2|TRBJ2-2
CAWSVGTSGGAVGELFF
>TRBV5-6|TRBD1|TRBJ1-2
CASSFPGQGHYGYTF
>TRBV5-1|-|TRBJ2-7
CASSLGGNSYEQYF
>TRBV19|-|TRBJ1-3
CASTPSGGNTIYF
>TRBV7-2|-|TRBJ1-1
CASSFRTEAFF